Here is one T cell receptor (beta chain) with its context. With 60 Vbeta and 13 Jbeta primers, the PCR was carried out. The table came from immunoSEQ multiplex PCR; TCRdb's copy has only in-frame clones and leaves some out. The sample records some 140,000 clones, 80% being singletons. The data were obtained in a study of cytomegalovirus exposure and HLA in healthy donors. The sample taken for sequencing was PBMCs. The receptor's source is a male donor in good health and CMV-seropositive.

CDR3 sequence (DNA): TGTGCCAGTACTCTAAGCGGGATGAACACTGAAGCTTTCTTT. Amino acids: CASTLSGMNTEAFF. The V call is TRBV19, the J call TRBJ1-1; D is uncertain. The CDR3 runs 14 residues. Germline CDR1 reads LNHDA; CDR2 reads SQIVND (reference sequence). V lost 7 bases and J 0 bases, leaving 12 bases between the germline ends.